This TCR beta chain was identified in a study of shared clonotypes between healthy human individuals. The V and J ends lost 3 bases and 5 bases respectively, with 8 bases between them. Germline V lookup: CDR1 MDHEN, CDR2 SYDVKM. The CDR3 runs 13 residues. Each subset's genomic DNA was split evenly across several immunoSEQ plates. Per the study methods: ImmunoSEQ gave junction-only sequences without quality scores, so filtering differed. Method: immunoSEQ multiplex PCR; TCRdb's copy keeps in-frame clones and lacks some. The DNA gave D and trimming, while V, J and clone size come from that table. The sample contains roughly 2.1 million clones, approximately 94% of which appear only once. Cells designated naive CD8 were CD45RO-negative and were positively selected for CCR7, with terminally differentiated effector memory CD45RA+ cells excluded.

This receptor was obtained from a man aged 18 to 30 in good health. Some clones in this sample may be carry-over from other donors' samples. This chain connects TRBV28 to TRBJ1-5; no definite D call. The sample consisted of naive CD8+ T cells from PBMCs. CDR3 DNA sequence: TGTGCCAGCAGTTTGGGCAGGCATCAGCCCCAGCATTTT. The encoded protein is CASSLGRHQPQHF.